The 26 T cell receptor beta chains given below trace back to one sample, sequenced in a study of identical twins. Via MiXCR, TCRdb re-called the 5' RACE reads, giving one row per CDR3 protein. The sample carries approximately 500,000 distinct CDR3 sequences, nearly 15% recorded once. These data were also filed under a second study, of yellow fever vaccine responses in identical twins.

Specimen: CD4+ T cells sorted from blood. The source is a woman between 18 and 29 years old in good health.

The rearrangement joins TRBV6-5 to TRBJ1-1; D may be TRBD1 (5 bases). Deletions cut 2 bases from V and 4 bases from J, with 11 bases between. The CDR3 extends over 14 amino acids. Germline V lookup: CDR1 MNHEY, CDR2 SVGAGI. The CDR3 bases are TGTGCCAGCAGTTACGGAGCTGGGGGCACTGAAGCTTTCTTT. Translation gives CASSYGAGGTEAFF.

This clonotype occurred a few times. V usage is TRBV7-9 and J usage is TRBJ1-2; D gene uncertain. Germline V gives CDR1 SEHNR, CDR2 FQNEAQ (reference sequence). The CDR3 contains 15 residues. V lost 0 bases to trimming and J lost 0 bases, with 8 bases between them. CDR3 nucleotide sequence: TGTGCCAGCAGCTTAGCGCTCTGGGCTAACTATGGCTACACCTTC. This codes for CASSLALWANYGYTF.

The V and J genes are TRBV3-1 and TRBJ1-5; maybe TRBD1 (6 bases). Trimming stripped 4 bases from V and 5 bases from J, with 9 bases between. Germline V gene data show CDR1 as LGHDT and CDR2 as YNNKEL (reference sequence). The CDR3 totals 13 residues. The CDR3 spells CASSPDSDQPQHF. CDR3 nucleotide sequence: TGTGCCAGCAGCCCGGACAGTGATCAGCCCCAGCATTTT.

This clonotype appeared a few times. V usage is TRBV5-1 and J usage is TRBJ2-3, with D perhaps given as TRBD1 or TRBD2 (5 bases each). Germline CDR1 SGHRS, CDR2 YFSETQ. CDR3 length: 16 amino acids. The ends were cut back, 3 bases at V and 0 bases at J, with 14 bases in the middle. The CDR3 region has the DNA TGCGCCAGCAGCTGGGGACGTCCTGCTAGCACAGATACGCAGTATTTT. Translating it yields CASSWGRPASTDTQYF.

The chain joins TRBV5-1 to TRBJ2-2; either TRBD1 or TRBD2 may fit D (6 bases each). The V end lost 1 base, the J end lost 1 base, and 14 bases lay between the germline ends. The CDR3 runs to 17 residues. Per the germline V gene, CDR1 is SGHRS and CDR2 is YFSETQ. Here the CDR3 DNA reads TGCGCCAGCAGCTTGCATTTCAGGGGACTGAACACCGGGGAGCTGTTTTTT. Its translation: CASSLHFRGLNTGELFF.

This clonotype was detected many times. V usage is TRBV5-1 and J usage is TRBJ1-1; 10 bases are a match to TRBD1. Per the germline V gene, CDR1 is SGHRS and CDR2 is YFSETQ. Unmatched junction bases numbered 8, after V lost 5 bases and J lost 4 bases. The CDR3 extends over 15 amino acids. The CDR3 nucleotides read TGCGCCAGCAGTTCCGGGACAGGGGTTAGCACTGAAGCTTTCTTT. Its protein is CASSSGTGVSTEAFF.

This clonotype was picked up a small number of times. The chain uses TRBV6-1 and TRBJ1-5; unclear D gene. Trimming cost V 1 base and J 0 bases, with 10 bases left between them. Germline V CDR1 and CDR2: MNHNS, SASEGT. This CDR3 contains 16 residues. The CDR3 here is CASSEEITISNQPQHF. CDR3 nucleotide sequence: TGTGCCAGCAGTGAAGAGATAACTATTAGCAATCAGCCCCAGCATTTT.

The rearrangement joins TRBV6-1 to TRBJ2-5; D unresolved. Germline CDR1 is MNHNS and CDR2 is SASEGT. The CDR3 is made up of 10 amino acids. Trimming cost V 2 bases and J 10 bases, with 5 bases left between them. The CDR3 region has the DNA TGTGCCAGCAGTGAAACTTTCCAGTACTTC. Translating gives CASSETFQYF.

This clonotype was observed a few times. The rearrangement joins TRBV11-2 to TRBJ2-5; possible D gene TRBD2, 6 bases. The germline gives CDR1 SGHAT, CDR2 FQNNGV. CDR3 size: 15 residues. V gave up 4 bases and J gave up 5 bases, with 17 bases separating them. Here the CDR3 DNA reads TGTGCCAGCAGCTCCAAATATTCAGGGAGGGAGACCCAGTACTTC. Translation gives CASSSKYSGRETQYF.

The gene calls are TRBV29-1 and TRBJ2-1, with 11 positions matching TRBD2. Trimming removed 8 bases from V and 7 bases from J; junction bases left unmatched: 16. Germline CDR1 SQVTM, CDR2 ANQGSEA. The CDR3 covers 16 residues. CDR3 region: CSTSKPSGGQKNEQFF. CDR3 nucleotides: TGCAGCACCAGTAAGCCTAGCGGGGGGCAAAAAAATGAGCAGTTCTTC.

In its sample, this clonotype was seen a few times. J is TRBJ1-1 and V is TRBV7-8; TRBD1 is a possible D gene (6 bases). Trimming shortened V by 1 base and J by 0 bases, and 9 bases separated the two germline ends. In germline, CDR1 is SGHVS, CDR2 FQNEAQ. The CDR3 runs to 15 residues. This CDR3 is CASSLGRGVNTEAFF. CDR3 nucleotides: TGTGCCAGCAGCTTAGGTAGGGGGGTGAACACTGAAGCTTTCTTT.

The V call is TRBV7-6, the J call TRBJ1-1; the D gene is possibly TRBD1 (6 bases). V dropped 5 bases and J dropped 4 bases, with 14 bases sitting between them. The CDR3 is 14 residues long. The germline CDR1 and CDR2 sequences are SGHVS and FNYEAQ. The CDR3 sequence is CASSLQGFGTEAFF. The CDR3 nucleotides read TGTGCCAGCAGCCTACAGGGTTTTGGCACTGAAGCTTTCTTT.

This clonotype has a handful of counts. The rearrangement joins TRBV20-1 to TRBJ2-5, with TRBD2 matching 9 bases. This CDR3 contains 15 residues. V dropped 6 bases and J dropped 2; count of bases not matched to a gene: 10. The germline V gene encodes CDR1 DFQATT and CDR2 SNEGSKA (reference sequence). Here the CDR3 reads CSAHRGLAKQETQYF. In nucleotides, the CDR3 is TGCAGTGCCCATAGGGGACTAGCTAAGCAAGAGACCCAGTACTTC.

This clonotype was seen more than once but under ten times. The J gene is TRBJ1-1, the V gene TRBV20-1, with a tentative D call TRBD1 (6 bases). Trimming pared 6 bases from V and 4 bases from J, leaving 18 bases between. Germline loops: CDR1 DFQATT, CDR2 SNEGSKA (reference sequence). The CDR3 runs 14 residues. The CDR3 here is CSAKNAQGTTEAFF. The DNA for the CDR3 is TGCAGTGCAAAAAACGCTCAGGGGACCACTGAAGCTTTCTTT.

This clonotype was found a few times. The gene calls are TRBV20-1 and TRBJ2-3; 10 positions match TRBD2. The trim removed 5 bases at V and 0 bases at J, leaving 8 bases unmatched. From germline, CDR1 is DFQATT and CDR2 SNEGSKA (reference sequence). The CDR3 has 16 residues. The CDR3 DNA reads TGCAGTGCTTCAAGGACTAGCGGCACTAGCACAGATACGCAGTATTTT. It specifies CSASRTSGTSTDTQYF.

The rearrangement links TRBV6-1 to TRBJ2-1; a weak D match, TRBD2 (5 bases). Germline V gene sequence: CDR1 MNHNS, CDR2 SASEGT. The CDR3 totals 15 residues. Between the trimmed V and J ends, which lost 6 bases and 3 bases, there was a span of 15 bases. DNA of the CDR3: TGTGCCAGCAGAATCCGGGATACATACTACAATGAGCAGTTCTTC. Protein: CASRIRDTYYNEQFF.

This clonotype showed up just a few times. This rearrangement joins TRBV12-3 or TRBV12-4 to TRBJ2-7; tentative D call: TRBD2 (5 bases). CDR3 length: 14 residues. V was shortened by 8 bases and J by 4 bases, with 18 bases between the two germline ends. The CDR3 protein is CASAYIGDTYEQYF. In DNA form, the CDR3 reads TGTGCCAGCGCATATATCGGGGATACATACGAGCAGTACTTC.

In this sample, this clonotype turned up many times. The V and J genes are TRBV10-3 and TRBJ2-6; a weak D match, TRBD2 (5 bases). Germline V CDR1 and CDR2: ENHRY, SYGVKD. Trimming removed 4 bases from V and 4 bases from J, with 17 bases in between. This CDR3 is 17 amino acids long. CDR3 bases: TGTGCCATCAGTGGTTCCGGAGGCCAGCACGGGGCCAACGTCCTGACTTTC. Translated: CAISGSGGQHGANVLTF.

This clonotype was observed at least ten times. The gene calls are TRBV28 and TRBJ2-4; D ambiguous. The CDR3 runs 13 residues. V lost 11 bases and J 0 bases, leaving 11 bases between the germline ends. Germline V gene data show CDR1 as MDHEN and CDR2 as SYDVKM. For the CDR3, the DNA is TGTGCCGTTTATGGTCTAGCCAAAAACATTCAGTACTTC. Its protein product is CAVYGLAKNIQYF.

The rearrangement links TRBV21-1 to TRBJ2-7; TRBD2, the table's D call, lacks a check against the DNA. TRBV21-1 is annotated as a pseudogene. The CDR3 spans 15 residues. The CDR3 loop reads CASSKWGPGWYEQYF. CDR3 in DNA: TGTGCCAGCAGCAAATGGGGCCCAGGTTGGTACGAGCAGTACTTC.

CDR3 protein: CASSEVSRAREQYV. CDR3 bases: TGTGCCAGCAGCGAGGTCAGTAGGGCTCGCGAGCAGTACGTC. V gene TRBV6-1 combines with J gene TRBJ2-7; D gene unclear. V was cut by 6 bases and J by 6 bases, with 18 bases left in between. CDR3 length: 14 residues. Germline V CDR1 and CDR2: MNHNS, SASEGT.

J is TRBJ2-7 and V is TRBV10-3; D is perhaps TRBD1 (5 bases). There are 13 residues in the CDR3. Trimming pared 2 bases from V and 2 bases from J, leaving 7 bases between. The germline V gene encodes CDR1 ENHRY and CDR2 SYGVKD. CDR3 loop: CAISERQPYEQYF. The CDR3 bases are TGTGCCATCAGTGAGAGACAGCCCTACGAGCAGTACTTC.

The V and J genes are TRBV5-1 and TRBJ2-7; 8 nucleotides match TRBD2. V lost 4 bases and J lost 2; bases outside the gene matches: 8. Germline CDR1 is SGHRS and CDR2 is YFSETQ. The CDR3 totals 15 residues. CDR3 nucleotide sequence: TGCGCCAGCAGCCGGGGAGGAGCGGGGGCCTACGAGCAGTACTTC. Amino acid sequence: CASSRGGAGAYEQYF.

This clonotype has at least ten counts. This chain links TRBV12-3 or TRBV12-4 with TRBJ2-2; D may be TRBD1 (6 bases). V shed 7 bases and J shed 4 bases, with 16 bases lying between them. This CDR3 is 15 amino acids long. The CDR3 sequence is CASTPRQGSTGELFF. The CDR3, as DNA: TGTGCCAGCACCCCGAGGCAGGGGAGCACCGGGGAGCTGTTTTTT.

This clonotype was observed at least ten times. The chain recombines TRBV29-1 with TRBJ2-1; possibly TRBD1 for D (6 bases). The CDR3 has 12 amino acids. CDR1 is SQVTM, CDR2 ANQGSEA, per germline. V lost 3 bases and J 7 bases, leaving 10 bases between the germline ends. The CDR3 coding sequence is TGCAGCGTTGAGGGGGCCAGGAATGAGCAGTTCTTC. It encodes CSVEGARNEQFF.

This clonotype occurred a few times. CDR3 amino acids: CSARRGTGEPNYGYTF. Written as DNA, the CDR3 is TGCAGTGCCCGGCGGGGGACAGGGGAACCTAACTATGGCTACACCTTC. This chain joins TRBV20-1 and TRBJ1-2, with TRBD1 matching 10 bases. The CDR3 extends over 16 amino acids. Germline CDR1 DFQATT, CDR2 SNEGSKA (reference sequence). With V trimmed by 6 bases and J by 0 bases, 10 bases remained unmatched.